This TCR beta chain was found in a study of cytomegalovirus exposure and HLA in healthy donors (dated by TCRdb to the late 2010s). Describing the broader study: An earlier analysis of 587 of the donors reported about 300 Gb of sequence data and 100 million to 120 million unique TCR beta sequences obtained from around 190 million T cells. About 330 gigabases of sequencing data and around 80 million unique TCR sequences made up an early release that covered over 550 HLA-typed donors. The genetic ancestry cluster associated with self-reported Caucasian donors included 80% to 90% of the 398 genotyped donors. The study was designed to test whether signatures of past pathogen exposure could be identified by cataloging public T cell receptors. Using immunosequencing, the study profiled T cell repertoires from 500 to 800 subjects and related those repertoires to cytomegalovirus serostatus. A separate validation cohort of about 110 different subjects was used in addition to the roughly 700-subject first cohort. To predict cytomegalovirus infection status, the study combined high-throughput TCR immunosequencing, statistical association of individual TCRs with disease status, and machine learning. To study patterns of TCR occurrence, a later analysis re-analyzed previously published TCR beta repertoires from under 750 donors and added high-resolution HLA genotyping. The later analysis used no new phenotypic data to find candidate immune exposures, relying instead on TCR beta sequences and their occurrence across donors. To decide whether each TCR beta V gene segment behaved as functional or pseudogenic, an earlier analysis of some 540 of the donors relied on high-throughput TCR beta sequencing. Alongside the repertoire data, information on donor age, sex, ethnicity and CMV serostatus was compiled. A later genetic analysis used genome-wide SNP genotypes for about 60% of the roughly 700 donors, treating that subset as a discovery cohort. Every discovery cohort repertoire had been produced on one sequencing platform. Class I and class II HLA loci were covered by the typing at four-digit resolution. The number of typed donors differed by locus: 629-630 for A, B, C, DRB1 and DQB1; some 540 for DQA1; fewer than 610 for DPA1; and approximately 450 for DPB1. Because of strong linkage in the cohort, a handful of DR-DQ haplotypes were treated as single units for association and clustering. Among some 400 genotyped donors of the cohort, an average of about 240,000 unique TCR beta nucleotide sequences were sequenced per donor, roughly 20% of them non-productive.

In total, 500 to 700 healthy bone marrow donors made up the cohort. At the time of sampling, all cohort members were nominally healthy, though unrecorded immune exposures were likely present. The donor tested CMV seronegative, placing the donor among the roughly 400 seronegative members of the cohort. A peripheral blood sample was provided by each donor, and peripheral blood mononuclear cells were used for TCR beta sequencing. The Qiagen DNeasy Blood Extraction Kit was used to extract genomic DNA from the blood cell samples. Receptor amplification or capture employed the immunoSEQ multiplex PCR assay. A mixture of 60 forward primers for TCR Vbeta segments and 13 reverse primers for TCR Jbeta segments was used in the multiplex PCR. A multiplex PCR assay on genomic DNA amplified the CDR3 region of rearranged TCR beta genes. On the Illumina HiSeq System, the amplified TCR beta libraries were sequenced as 87-base-pair reads. Under the source paper's analysis protocol: A later analysis tallied 75 million to 95 million unique TCR beta chains across the 550 to 850 repertoires, and approximately 12 million of those chains were shared by two or more donors. To remove PCR and sequencing errors, raw reads were error-corrected and collapsed into unique sequences using a nearest-neighbor algorithm that merged closely related sequences. Alignment of CDR3 sequences to IMGT reference sequences was used to assign V, D and J gene segments. For a sequence to be retained, a match of at least six nucleotides was required to both a V gene segment and a J gene segment. A rearrangement was called productive if the CDR3 had no stop codons and remained in frame with V and J, and every other rearrangement was called non-productive. Following IMGT convention, CDR3 was defined as the stretch from the second conserved V-encoded cysteine to the conserved J-encoded phenylalanine. Sequences without an unambiguous match to a single V gene segment were excluded from the earlier analysis of 450 to 650 of the donors. An earlier analysis of fewer than 650 of the donors classified V segments as functional when productive rearrangements were above 56.7% and as segregating when the standard deviation between donors was above 5%. To diagnose cytomegalovirus status from the catalog of TCR beta chain sequences, a statistical classification framework was built. A later analysis assigned V and J genes by comparing TCR nucleotide sequences with IMGT/GENE-DB human TR gene sequences. A later analysis assigned CDR3 sequences and most-parsimonious VDJ recombination scenarios with the TCRdist pipeline. A later analysis defined each TCR beta chain by its CDR3 amino acid sequence plus V-gene family, and excluded reads lacking a unique V-gene family. To address suspected cross-contamination and a sequencing artifact, a later analysis removed roughly 640 highly shared, low-generation-probability nucleotide sequences. For each public chain, a later analysis derived a clonal expansion index from normalized ranks of inferred template counts within each repertoire. Generation probabilities in a later analysis came from a VDJ recombination model fitted to out-of-frame rearrangements, and those results were checked against IGoR. A later analysis scored TCR-TCR, TCR-HLA and TCR-CMV co-occurrence with hypergeometric tests, applying a repertoire-size bias correction to TCR pairs. To estimate false discovery rates, a later analysis permuted the HLA or CMV assignments 20 times. In a later analysis, co-occurring TCRs were grouped using DBSCAN, with TCRdist sequence similarity added in when clustering inside HLA-allele-positive subsets. Repertoires with fewer than 30,000 or more than 120,000 public chains, plus five repertoires with anomalous nucleotide sharing, were excluded from co-occurrence clustering. TCRdb provides this immuneACCESS table in a form limited to in-frame rearrangements. Some clones are lacking; in checked studies, under half of them reflect an unresolved V gene, and why the rest are absent is not known. V and J calls and clone size are copied from that table; D and trimming were computed from the DNA. In all, the sample holds approximately 90,000 clones, and roughly two thirds of those were seen once. Roughly 6.3% of the sample is held by the ten biggest clonotypes.

A word on this clone: Its antigen is currently not known. No qualities accompany the bases; no much larger clone lies one base away.

Study-wide findings and limitations: According to a later genetic analysis, donors in an Asian-associated ancestry cluster had fewer N-insertions in productive TCRs than the approximately 610-donor mean. In a later analysis, the rate of TCR association differed among HLA loci, with DRB1 alleles having the most associated TCRs and HLA-C alleles having the fewest. The authors suggested that the approach could potentially be generalized to other disease states and immunological phenotypes. Linkage disequilibrium might explain the correlated functional status among segregating V segments, but an unknown experimental factor could not be ruled out. When HLA alleles, especially DR and DQ, strongly co-occurred, TCR associations were difficult to assign to individual alleles. In an earlier analysis of roughly 500 of the donors, most TCR beta V segments appeared in productive rearrangements about 87% or about 30% of the time, broadly matching IMGT annotations. An association between a missense DCLRE1C variant and V-gene and J-gene trimming of TCR beta chains was found in a later genetic analysis and replicated in an independent cohort. According to a later analysis, parvovirus B19, influenza, CMV and Epstein-Barr virus appeared linked to several top co-occurrence clusters. Immune exposure information for the cohort was limited to CMV serostatus. Sequencing depth was assumed to be roughly uniform across donors in the presence/absence analyses, though that assumption may not hold. A cluster of highly shared sequence variants was judged likely to represent a technical artifact of the sequencing pipeline. Because some donors lacked HLA typing at each locus, the association tests relied only on the typed subset. In a later analysis, HLA-associated TCR beta chains showed more clonal expansion and lower generation probabilities than non-associated chains that were equally common. A further reported finding was that TCR beta sequences accurately predicted the HLA-A and HLA-B alleles for most subjects in the first cohort. At a false discovery rate of 0.05, a later analysis linked some 17,000 TCR beta sequences to specific HLA alleles. Only TCR beta chains were sequenced in this cohort, and the absence of alpha or paired-chain data limited detectable features. Most TCR sequences were observed very rarely across donors, whereas some public TCRs were present in many individuals. The classifier was reported to diagnose cytomegalovirus status with high specificity and sensitivity in both the original cohort and the validation cohort. In the study, some 160 TCR beta chains were listed as associated with cytomegalovirus. Most CMV-associated TCR beta chains appeared to be HLA-restricted in a later analysis, and the HLA associations seemed to be driven largely by CMV exposure. Three of the identified cytomegalovirus-associated TCR beta chains were confirmed in vitro to be specific for cytomegalovirus antigens. About 15 rarely observed V segments, including chromosome 9 orphons, were excluded from the earlier analysis of several hundred of the donors because counts were too low.

The sequencing input was PBMCs. The TCR was taken from a woman in her 30s in good health and CMV-seronegative.

CDR3 loop: CASRRTSAGDTQYF. The DNA is as follows: TGTGCCAGCAGGAGGACTAGCGCAGGAGATACGCAGTATTTT. The rearrangement combines TRBV6-5 with TRBJ2-3, with 9 junctional bases fitting TRBD2. The germline V end is reduced by 6 bases and the J end by 5 bases; junction bases left unmatched: 6. The germline V gene supplies CDR1 MNHEY and CDR2 SVGAGI. The CDR3 numbers 14 residues from cysteine through phenylalanine. Only CDR3 DNA is held: 42 bases, read in frame from base 1.